The 25 T cell receptor beta chains below come from one sample, sequenced in a study of primary melanoma T cells and metastatic recurrence. The repertoire was sequenced with immunoSEQ multiplex PCR; TCRdb's copy has only in-frame clones and lacks some. This repertoire shows approximately 200 clones, roughly 85% found once; its top ten account for approximately 15%. The sample consisted of melanoma tumor tissue. Receptors were obtained from a human donor with melanoma.

The chain carries TRBV29-1 and TRBJ2-2; 12 nucleotides agree with TRBD2. Germline CDR1 and CDR2: SQVTM and ANQGSEA. J lost 6 bases, V lost 4 bases, and 3 bases had no gene match. CDR3 length: 14 amino acids. The CDR3 coding sequence is TGCAGCGTTGGAGCTAGCGGGAGGGCCGGGGAGCTGTTTTTT. Translating gives CSVGASGRAGELFF.

The chain is built from TRBV12-5 and TRBJ1-2; D is possibly TRBD1 (5 bases). The CDR3 spans 16 residues. Germline CDR1 reads LGHNT; CDR2 reads FRNRAP. CDR3 sequence reads: CAQPHDIRRGYYGYTF. For the CDR3, the DNA is TGTGCCCAGCCACACGACATCCGGAGGGGTTACTATGGCTACACCTTC.

Regarding this clone: Read data end 3 residues before the CDR3 end; the end is taken from the germline J gene. The chain uses TRBV8-2 and TRBJ2-6. TRBV8-2 is assigned pseudogene status. This CDR3 has 17 residues. The DNA read from the CDR3 is TGTGGCAGTAGGTATAGTGAGCCACAAAGTCGGGCCAACGTC. It is translated as CGSRYSEPQSRANV. The whole CDR3 protein is CGSRYSEPQSRANVLTF.

V and J are TRBV19 and TRBJ2-1, with 10 nucleotides matching TRBD2. Germline V gene data show CDR1 as LNHDA and CDR2 as SQIVND (reference sequence). The CDR3 runs to 15 residues. Trimming cost V 5 bases and J 6 bases; bases outside gene matches: 7. CDR3 in amino acids: CASSPRTSGSNEQFF. The CDR3, as DNA: TGTGCCAGTAGTCCTCGGACTAGCGGAAGCAATGAGCAGTTCTTC.

A few counts support this clone. The genes are TRBV18 and TRBJ2-1; perhaps TRBD1 as D (5 bases). Trimming took 4 bases from V and 10 from J, leaving 17 bases between them. This CDR3 comprises 14 residues. CDR1 and CDR2 (germline): KGHSH, LQKENI. The CDR3 sequence is CASSLRGYFAEQFF. CDR3 coding DNA: TGTGCCAGCTCACTAAGGGGCTACTTCGCCGAGCAGTTCTTC. Full variable domain (rest looked up from reference TRBV18 and TRBJ2-1): NAGVMQNPRHLVRRRGQEARLRCSPMKGHSHVYWYRQLPEEGLKFMVYLQKENIIDESGMPKERFSAEFPKEGPSILRIQQVVRGDSAAYFCASSLRGYFAEQFFGPGTRLTVL.

This clone was seen more than once but under ten times. The CDR3 bases are TGTGCCAGCAGCCGACCCGGGACAGGGGTTGGAGAGCAGTACTTC. Translating gives CASSRPGTGVGEQYF. This chain links TRBV11-3 with TRBJ2-7; 10 bases line up with TRBD1. This CDR3 is built from 15 residues. J lost 7 bases, V lost 5 bases, and 11 bases had no gene match. The V gene's germline CDR1 is SGHNT and CDR2 YENEEA.

Notes on this clone: Other DNA sequences within the sample encode an identical CDR3. The CDR3 DNA reads TGTGCCAGCAGCCTAGCGGGGGGGCGGGAGACCCAGTACTTC. It encodes CASSLAGGRETQYF. V and J are TRBV6-8 and TRBJ2-5, with 12 bases fitting TRBD2. The germline CDR1 and CDR2 sequences are MNHGY and SAAAGT. V lost 6 bases to trimming and J lost 5 bases; unmatched junction nucleotides: 4. The CDR3 loop spans 14 amino acids.

This clone was seen only once. The sample has other DNA sequences that encode this CDR3 too. V is TRBV18 and J is TRBJ1-1; D perhaps matches TRBD1 (5 bases). Trimming pared 2 bases from V and 4 bases from J, leaving 17 bases between. In germline, CDR1 is KGHSH, CDR2 LQKENI. The CDR3 length is 16 residues. The CDR3 loop is CASSPWDWPPTTEAFF. DNA for the CDR3: TGTGCCAGCTCACCATGGGACTGGCCCCCTACCACTGAAGCTTTCTTT.

This clone appeared once. The rearrangement uses TRBV6-8 and TRBJ1-2; the D gene is possibly TRBD1 (6 bases). Germline V gene lookup returns CDR1 MNHGY and CDR2 SAAAGT. Trimming took 5 bases from V and 4 from J, leaving 17 bases between them. CDR3 length: 15 amino acids. The CDR3 reads CASSHRDNGPYGYTF. CDR3 DNA sequence: TGTGCCAGCAGTCACCGGGACAACGGTCCCTATGGCTACACCTTC.

The V gene is TRBV30, the J gene TRBJ2-7, with 13 bases lining up with TRBD2. The CDR3 length is 15 residues. Germline V gene sequence: CDR1 GTSNPN, CDR2 SVGIG (reference sequence). Unmatched junction bases numbered 0, after V lost 1 base and J lost 0 bases. CDR3 coding DNA: TGTGCCTGGAGTGGACTAGCGGGAGGCTCCTACGAGCAGTACTTC. Translated: CAWSGLAGGSYEQYF.

The chain carries TRBV6-8 and TRBJ2-3, with 9 bases fitting TRBD1. Germline V lookup: CDR1 MNHGY, CDR2 SAAAGT. This CDR3 has 15 amino acids. V lost 5 bases and J lost 4; bases outside the gene matches: 7. CDR3 sequence: CASSVSQGASDTQYF. CDR3 bases: TGTGCCAGCAGTGTATCACAGGGGGCTTCAGATACGCAGTATTTT.

The chain employs TRBV11-3 and TRBJ2-1, with 11 bases matching TRBD2. The CDR3 contains 16 residues. Trimming at V came to 1 base and at J to 9 bases, leaving 8 bases not matched to a gene. The germline CDR1 and CDR2 sequences are SGHNT and YENEEA. This CDR3 reads CASSLVGSGRVGEQFF. For the CDR3, the DNA is TGTGCCAGCAGCTTAGTTGGTAGCGGGAGGGTTGGTGAGCAGTTCTTC.

The genes are TRBV5-1 and TRBJ2-3; 7 nucleotides line up with TRBD2. Trimming cost V 0 bases and J 1 base; bases outside gene matches: 5. The CDR3 consists of 16 residues. Germline V gene sequence: CDR1 SGHRS, CDR2 YFSETQ. The CDR3 nucleotides read TGCGCCAGCAGCTTGGGCCCCCGGGGGGGCACAGATACGCAGTATTTT. Translation gives CASSLGPRGGTDTQYF.

V gene TRBV11-3 combines with J gene TRBJ1-1; D not certain. CDR1 is SGHNT, CDR2 YENEEA, per germline. The CDR3 sequence is 15 residues long. With 6 bases removed from V and 1 base from J, the gap between germline ends came to 15 bases. The CDR3 here is CASRRKPQANTEAFF. The DNA of the CDR3 is TGTGCCAGCAGACGAAAACCACAAGCGAACACTGAAGCTTTCTTT.

The chain carries TRBV29-1 and TRBJ2-3, with 11 bases matching TRBD2. The CDR3 length is 14 residues. Germline CDR1 reads SQVTM; CDR2 reads ANQGSEA. With V trimmed by 4 bases and J by 6 bases, 6 bases remained unmatched. The CDR3 spells CSVAVAGGADTQYF. The CDR3 DNA sequence: TGCAGCGTTGCCGTAGCGGGGGGGGCGGATACGCAGTATTTT.

The chain joins TRBV9 to TRBJ2-3; 7 bases map to TRBD2. Germline CDR1 and CDR2: SGDLS and YYNGEE. The CDR3 contains 14 residues. The J segment lost 5 bases and the V segment lost 1 base, leaving 4 bases of the junction unmatched. CDR3 in amino acids: CASSVRRERDTQYF. CDR3 sequence (DNA): TGTGCCAGCAGCGTAAGGCGGGAGAGAGATACGCAGTATTTT.

The rearrangement joins TRBV30 to TRBJ1-1; 7 bases match TRBD1. Germline V gives CDR1 GTSNPN, CDR2 SVGIG (reference sequence). CDR3 length equals 14 residues. The V segment lost 8 bases and the J segment 3 bases; nucleotides outside the gene matches: 12. The CDR3 DNA reads as TGTGCCGGCTTCGACAGGGCCATCGACACTGAAGCTTTCTTT. Translated, it gives CAGFDRAIDTEAFF.

The chain uses TRBV30 and TRBJ2-7, with 7 bases aligning to TRBD1. Germline V lookup: CDR1 GTSNPN, CDR2 SVGIG (reference sequence). The CDR3 runs 12 residues. The ends lost 5 bases at V and 2 bases at J; junction bases unmatched: 3. CDR3 in DNA: TGTGCCTGGGGGCAGGGGGCCTACGAGCAGTACTTC. Encoded protein: CAWGQGAYEQYF.

The chain uses TRBV6-8 and TRBJ1-5; tentative D call: TRBD1 (6 bases). Germline CDR1 and CDR2: MNHGY and SAAAGT. This CDR3 is built from 13 residues. V dropped 6 bases and J dropped 6 bases, with 12 bases sitting between them. The CDR3 sequence is CASRTGTSQPQHF. CDR3 coding DNA: TGTGCCAGCAGAACCGGGACAAGTCAGCCCCAGCATTTT.

About this clone: A junction boundary mismatches the germline segment, possibly from a read error. The genes are TRBV6-1 and TRBJ1-3; D call uncertain. CDR1 MNHNS and CDR2 SASEGT come from the germline V gene. The CDR3 is made up of 14 amino acids. The CDR3 here is CAISEGGTGNTIYF. The CDR3 coding sequence is TGTGCCATCAGTGAAGGAGGGACTGGAAACACCATATATTTT.

V usage is TRBV4-1 and J usage is TRBJ2-1; D is ambiguous. The germline V gene encodes CDR1 MGHRA and CDR2 YSYEKL. V gave up 3 bases and J gave up 9 bases, with 9 bases separating them. The CDR3 runs to 12 residues. The CDR3 protein is CASSHPFSEQFF. The CDR3 DNA follows: TGCGCCAGCAGCCACCCCTTTTCTGAGCAGTTCTTC.

V gene TRBV6-8 combines with J gene TRBJ1-1; 7 nucleotides line up with TRBD1. Germline trimming cut 2 bases from V and 4 bases from J; bases unmatched to any gene: 7. This CDR3 is 15 amino acids long. Germline lookup yields CDR1 MNHGY and CDR2 SAAAGT. CDR3 in amino acids: CASSYGRGRGTEAFF. The CDR3 DNA reads TGTGCCAGCAGTTACGGCAGGGGGAGAGGCACTGAAGCTTTCTTT.

V usage is TRBV12-5 and J usage is TRBJ2-7; TRBD1 matches at 8 bases. The trim removed 7 bases at V and 5 bases at J, leaving 13 bases unmatched. CDR1 is LGHNT, CDR2 FRNRAP, per germline. The CDR3 totals 15 residues. CDR3 in DNA: TGTGCTAGTGCCCGGGGGTCAGGGGGCTTCGACGAGCAGTACTTC. This codes for CASARGSGGFDEQYF.

The chain combines TRBV11-3 with TRBJ2-2; D is undetermined. V was cut by 0 bases and J by 5 bases, with 7 bases left in between. Germline CDR1 SGHNT, CDR2 YENEEA. The CDR3 contains 14 residues. The CDR3 reads CASSLDQVTGELFF. CDR3 sequence (DNA): TGTGCCAGCAGCTTAGATCAGGTAACCGGGGAGCTGTTTTTT. The full variable domain, rest sourced from reference TRBV11-3 and TRBJ2-2, is EAGVVQSPRYKIIEKKQPVAFWCNPISGHNTLYWYLQNLGQGPELLIRYENEEAVDDSQLPKDRFSAERLKGVDSTLKIQPAELGDSAVYLCASSLDQVTGELFFGEGSRLTVL.

This clone was seen once. The rearrangement uses TRBV7-4 and TRBJ2-3, with no clear D. The CDR3 is made up of 14 amino acids. Trimming shortened V by 2 bases and J by 0 bases, and 6 bases separated the two germline ends. Germline V gene sequence: CDR1 SGHVT, CDR2 SQSDAQ. CDR3 sequence reads: CASSLTGSTDTQYF. The CDR3 DNA sequence: TGTGCCAGCAGCTTAACCGGGAGCACAGATACGCAGTATTTT.